Included here is one TCR beta chain sequence, with context. Its antigen remains unknown. A minimum of 6.5 million PBMCs was isolated per sample. Germline lookup yields CDR1 MNHEY and CDR2 SVGAGI. This CDR3 has 15 amino acids. It was with a sample-barcoded 5' primer and a J-beta primer mix that a second PCR of roughly 7 to 12 cycles was run. Each CDR3 protein is one row after TCRdb ran MiXCR on the 5' RACE reads. Among roughly 730,000 distinct CDR3 sequences, more than 55% were seen once, and the ten largest hold about 26%. This sample stems from a study of blood T cells in healthy people across ages. Study at large: Per two T cells, template switching captured roughly one barcoded beta molecule. Findings of the study overall: Across the age range, TCR beta diversity per million T cells fell in a roughly linear way. Reliance upon unsorted PBMCs precluded definitive naive versus antigen-experienced comparison.

This clonotype originated in a man aged 40-55 years in good health. Sequenced sample: blood. The J gene is TRBJ2-5, the V gene TRBV6-5; D is perhaps TRBD2 (6 bases). The J call is doubtful: the DNA matches TRBJ2-7 better. For the CDR3, the DNA is TGTGCCAGCAGAACGGGGGAGGTAGCCGCATACGAGCAGTACTTC. Amino acid sequence: CASRTGEVAAYEQYF.